This passage covers 28 T cell receptor beta chains from one sample sequenced in a study of T cells after posttransplantation cyclophosphamide. The table came from immunoSEQ multiplex PCR; TCRdb's copy has only in-frame clones and leaves some out. This record lists 20,000 to 30,000 clones, none seen once only, and the top ten clones contain approximately 4.7%. The sequenced sample was PBMCs. The receptors derive from a woman aged 45-65 years in good health, CMV-negative, and a related stem cell transplant donor.

This clone has at least ten counts. Here the CDR3 reads CAIRGARENEQFF. The CDR3, as DNA: TGTGCCATCAGAGGAGCGCGAGAGAATGAGCAGTTCTTC. The V and J genes are TRBV10-3 and TRBJ2-1; D gene uncertain. The CDR3 consists of 13 residues. Trimming removed 6 bases from V and 7 bases from J, with 13 bases in between. Germline loops: CDR1 ENHRY, CDR2 SYGVKD.

This clone was recorded many times. The chain recombines TRBV9 with TRBJ2-1, with D possibly being TRBD2 (6 bases). The germline V and J ends were trimmed by 0 bases and 7 bases, with 17 bases remaining between them. Looked up from germline, CDR1 is SGDLS and CDR2 is YYNGEE. This CDR3 is built from 16 residues. The CDR3 DNA reads TGTGCCAGCAGCGTAGATTTGGGGACTCCGAATAATGAGCAGTTCTTC. Encoded protein: CASSVDLGTPNNEQFF.

This clone occurred many times. This CDR3 is also generated by other DNA sequences in the sample. The V gene is TRBV7-8, the J gene TRBJ2-7; D call uncertain. The germline V gene has CDR1 SGHVS and CDR2 FQNEAQ. The V end lost 1 base, the J end lost 3 bases, and 7 bases lay between the germline ends. The CDR3 is made up of 13 amino acids. The CDR3 DNA reads TGTGCCAGCAGCTTAGGCGGCGGCTACGAGCAGTACTTC. Translating gives CASSLGGGYEQYF.

This clone has at least ten counts. Here the CDR3 DNA reads TGTGCCAGCAGCTTAGCCTCAGGGCCCCCAGGCTACACCTTC. Protein sequence: CASSLASGPPGYTF. The rearrangement links TRBV7-9 to TRBJ1-2; D perhaps matches TRBD1 (5 bases). The length of the CDR3 is 14 residues. CDR1 and CDR2 (germline): SEHNR, FQNEAQ (reference sequence). The germline V and J ends were trimmed by 0 bases and 8 bases, with 13 bases remaining between them.

This clone has a count of ten or more. The J gene is TRBJ1-5, the V gene TRBV7-9; 9 bases are a match to TRBD1. The CDR3 runs 15 residues. Losses at the gene ends were 5 bases for V and 4 bases for J; bases not matched to a gene: 6. Germline V CDR1 and CDR2: SEHNR, FQNEAQ (reference sequence). CDR3 loop: CASSLGTGMNQPQHF. The DNA for the CDR3 is TGTGCCAGCAGCCTCGGGACAGGGATGAATCAGCCCCAGCATTTT.

This clone was seen ten or more times. This chain connects TRBV6-1 to TRBJ1-2; D is undetermined. The CDR3 runs 13 residues. CDR1 MNHNS and CDR2 SASEGT come from the germline V gene. The V end lost 3 bases, the J end lost 1 base, and 6 bases lay between the germline ends. In nucleotides, the CDR3 is TGTGCCAGCAGTGACAGCGATAACTATGGCTACACCTTC. This encodes CASSDSDNYGYTF.

This clone was counted at least ten times. V gene TRBV7-2 combines with J gene TRBJ2-2; tentative D call: TRBD1 (7 bases). The germline V gene encodes CDR1 SGHTA and CDR2 FQGNSA. This CDR3 has 17 amino acids. Trimming stripped 3 bases from V and 4 bases from J, with 18 bases between. CDR3 amino acids: CASSFDRARRGTGELFF. The CDR3 DNA reads TGTGCCAGCAGCTTTGACAGGGCGCGGAGGGGCACCGGGGAGCTGTTTTTT.

This clone was picked up a small number of times. This chain links TRBV27 with TRBJ1-6, with 9 bases aligning to TRBD1. With 4 bases clipped from V and 8 bases from J, the junction kept 18 bases outside the gene matches. CDR3 size: 19 residues. Per the germline V gene, CDR1 is MNHEY and CDR2 is SMNVEV (reference sequence). The CDR3: CASSSLGPLPGQGYSPLHF. In nucleotides, the CDR3 is TGTGCCAGCAGTTCTTTAGGGCCTTTACCGGGACAGGGTTATTCACCCCTCCACTTT.

This clone was counted at least ten times. The chain is built from TRBV7-3 and TRBJ2-3; the D gene is possibly TRBD1 (5 bases). The CDR3 is made up of 17 amino acids. Germline CDR1 is SGHTA and CDR2 is FQGTGA. The V end was cut by 6 bases, the J end by 7 bases, with 26 bases between. The CDR3 loop is CASSFSLLGALGNTQYF. The CDR3 region has the DNA TGTGCCAGCAGTTTCTCCTTGTTAGGGGCCCTGGGAAATACGCAGTATTTT. The full variable domain, in which reference TRBV7-3 and TRBJ2-3 provide the parts outside the CDR3, is GAGVSQTPSNKVTEKGKYVELRCDPISGHTALYWYRQSLGQGPEFLIYFQGTGAADDSGLPNDRFFAVRPEGSVSTLKIQRTERGDSAVYLCASSFSLLGALGNTQYFGPGTRLTVL.

This clone was detected many times. This sequence joins TRBV30 and TRBJ2-7; TRBD1 aligns across 8 bases. V shed 8 bases and J 2 bases; nucleotides not matched to a gene: 8. The germline V gene has CDR1 GTSNPN and CDR2 SVGIG (reference sequence). This CDR3 is built from 13 residues. CDR3 bases: TGTGCCGCTCGAGGGACAGGCCCCTACGAGCAGTACTTC. Its protein is CAARGTGPYEQYF. Drawing the rest from reference TRBV30 and TRBJ2-7, the complete variable domain is SQTIHQWPATLVQPVGSPLSLECTVEGTSNPNLYWYRQAAGRGLQLLFYSVGIGQISSEVPQNLSASRPQDRQFILSSKKLLLSDSGFYLCAARGTGPYEQYFGPGTRLTVT.

This clone has a count of ten or more. CDR3 sequence: CASSFNYEQYF. CDR3 nucleotide sequence: TGCGCCAGCAGCTTCAACTACGAGCAGTACTTC. The rearrangement joins TRBV5-1 to TRBJ2-7; D unclear. Germline assignment: CDR1 SGHRS and CDR2 YFSETQ. This CDR3 contains 11 residues. The V end was cut by 2 bases, the J end by 3 bases, with 3 bases between.

This clone was observed many times. The V call is TRBV10-3, the J call TRBJ2-3; possible D gene TRBD2, 7 bases. V lost 10 bases and J lost 0, with 14 bases in between. Germline V gives CDR1 ENHRY, CDR2 SYGVKD. CDR3 size: 14 residues. The CDR3 spells CATERGGSTDTQYF. For the CDR3, the DNA is TGTGCCACTGAAAGGGGGGGTAGCACAGATACGCAGTATTTT.

Ten or more counts support this clone. This chain connects TRBV5-5 to TRBJ1-1, with 7 bases identical to TRBD1. V lost 4 bases and J lost 1; bases outside the gene matches: 4. CDR1 and CDR2 (germline): SGHKS, YYEKEE (reference sequence). This CDR3 comprises 14 residues. This CDR3 reads CASSQGQRNTEAFF. CDR3 nucleotide sequence: TGTGCCAGCAGCCAGGGACAGAGGAACACTGAAGCTTTCTTT. The full variable domain, its missing parts supplied by reference TRBV5-5 and TRBJ1-1, is DAGVTQSPTHLIKTRGQQVTLRCSPISGHKSVSWYQQVLGQGPQFIFQYYEKEERGRGNFPDRFSARQFPNYSSELNVNALLLGDSALYLCASSQGQRNTEAFFGQGTRLTVV.

This clone came up many times. This sequence joins TRBV15 and TRBJ2-3; TRBD2 matches at 11 bases. V lost 0 bases, J lost 6 bases, and 11 bases stayed unmatched. Germline V CDR1 and CDR2: LNHNV, YYDKDF (reference sequence). This CDR3 comprises 18 residues. The CDR3 loop reads CATSRDLATSGRGDTQYF. Here the CDR3 DNA reads TGTGCCACCAGCAGAGATTTGGCCACTAGCGGGAGAGGGGATACGCAGTATTTT.

This clone has at least ten counts. Written as DNA, the CDR3 is TGTGCCAGCAGCTTCCAGTCGGGGGGGTACGAGCAGTACTTC. Protein: CASSFQSGGYEQYF. The chain has TRBV7-6 and TRBJ2-7, with 8 bases lining up with TRBD2. The CDR3 consists of 14 residues. Germline V CDR1 and CDR2: SGHVS, FNYEAQ. The ends lost 3 bases at V and 4 bases at J; junction bases unmatched: 5.

Ten or more counts support this clone. The rearrangement joins TRBV19 to TRBJ2-5; 12 nucleotides line up with TRBD2. The CDR3 is 16 residues long. The V and J ends lost 5 bases and 2 bases, in that order; junction bases with no gene match: 6. Germline values: CDR1 LNHDA, CDR2 SQIVND (reference sequence). DNA for the CDR3: TGTGCCAGTAGTCCACGACTAGCGGGGGCACAAGAGACCCAGTACTTC. It encodes CASSPRLAGAQETQYF.

This clone was seen repeatedly, ten times or more. This chain joins TRBV7-9 and TRBJ1-1, with a tentative D call TRBD1 (6 bases). CDR3 length: 14 amino acids. Germline-derived CDR1 and CDR2 are SEHNR and FQNEAQ (reference sequence). The V gene lost 5 bases and the J gene lost 1 base, with 11 bases spanning the gap. The CDR3 DNA follows: TGTGCCAGCAGCCTACAGGGACAGAACACTGAAGCTTTCTTT. This encodes CASSLQGQNTEAFF.

This clone was detected ten times or more. The chain combines TRBV9 with TRBJ2-1; 7 bases are shared with TRBD1. The V segment lost 7 bases and the J segment 4 bases; nucleotides outside the gene matches: 11. In germline, CDR1 is SGDLS, CDR2 YYNGEE. CDR3 length equals 15 residues. This chain's CDR3 is CASAQEGAGYNEQFF. CDR3 nucleotides: TGTGCCAGCGCCCAAGAGGGGGCAGGTTACAATGAGCAGTTCTTC.

Ten or more counts support this clone. The rearrangement links TRBV6-1 to TRBJ2-5; 7 bases are a match to TRBD1. V was pared by 2 bases and J by 2 bases, with 11 bases of the junction left unmatched. This CDR3 contains 17 residues. CDR1 is MNHNS, CDR2 SASEGT, per germline. CDR3 coding DNA: TGTGCCAGCAGTGAACCAGGAAGGGGGCCGCGACAAGAGACCCAGTACTTC. Its protein is CASSEPGRGPRQETQYF.

This clone was picked up many times. The chain uses TRBV7-6 and TRBJ2-1; 8 bases align to TRBD2. Germline loops: CDR1 SGHVS, CDR2 FNYEAQ. This CDR3 region has 17 residues. J was trimmed by 1 base and V by 2 bases; bases with no gene match: 7. The CDR3 DNA reads TGTGCCAGCAGCTTAAGAACGGGGGGGAGGTCCTACAATGAGCAGTTCTTC. Translated: CASSLRTGGRSYNEQFF. Combining the CDR3 with reference TRBV7-6 and TRBJ2-1 gives the whole variable domain GAGVSQSPRYKVTKRGQDVALRCDPISGHVSLYWYRQALGQGPEFLTYFNYEAQQDKSGLPNDRFSAERPEGSISTLTIQRTEQRDSAMYRCASSLRTGGRSYNEQFFGPGTRLTVL.

This clone came up many times. The rearrangement joins TRBV7-9 to TRBJ2-1; TRBD1 matches 10 bases. This CDR3 comprises 17 residues. V gave up 4 bases and J gave up 8 bases; unmatched junction bases: 14. Germline CDR1 SEHNR, CDR2 FQNEAQ (reference sequence). CDR3 nucleotides: TGTGCCAGCAGCTCCGTGGACAGGGGGGTTCAGTGGGATGAGCAGTTCTTC. Protein product: CASSSVDRGVQWDEQFF.

V gene TRBV21-1 combines with J gene TRBJ2-3; the table's D call, TRBD1, has no DNA check behind it. TRBV21-1 is described as a pseudogene. The CDR3 spans 15 residues. The DNA of the CDR3 is TGTGCCAGCAGCAACAGGGGGCAAAGCACAGATACGCAGTATTTT. Protein sequence: CASSNRGQSTDTQYF.

This clone was recorded at least ten times. CDR3 sequence reads: CASSPGSGASYEQYF. The DNA of the CDR3 is TGTGCCAGCAGCCCCGGGAGCGGGGCTTCCTACGAGCAGTACTTC. J is TRBJ2-7 and V is TRBV7-9; TRBD2 matches 7 bases. V dropped 5 bases and J dropped 1; count of bases not matched to a gene: 8. The length of the CDR3 is 15 residues. Germline lookup yields CDR1 SEHNR and CDR2 FQNEAQ (reference sequence).

This clone was counted ten times or more. The chain employs TRBV7-2 and TRBJ2-5; 7 bases map to TRBD2. The J call is doubtful: the DNA matches TRBJ2-7 better. Germline CDR1 is SGHTA and CDR2 is FQGNSA. The CDR3 loop spans 14 amino acids. The CDR3 DNA reads as TGTGCCAGCAGCAACCGGGACTATCCCTACGAGCAGTACTTC. Amino acid sequence: CASSNRDYPYEQYF.

This clone appeared many times. The chain employs TRBV29-1 and TRBJ1-1; D may be TRBD1 (5 bases). The CDR3 runs 13 residues. Between the trimmed V and J ends, which lost 4 bases and 4 bases, there was a span of 13 bases. Germline V CDR1 and CDR2: SQVTM, ANQGSEA. The CDR3 DNA follows: TGCAGCGTTGGGGGCCGAGCGGGCACTGAAGCTTTCTTT. Translated, it gives CSVGGRAGTEAFF.

Many counts were recorded for this clone. The rearrangement links TRBV9 to TRBJ2-1, with D unclear. The V end was cut by 0 bases, the J end by 3 bases, with 16 bases between. The germline gives CDR1 SGDLS, CDR2 YYNGEE. The CDR3 loop spans 17 amino acids. The CDR3 is CASSVAPLAEGYNEQFF. The CDR3 nucleotides are TGTGCCAGCAGCGTAGCTCCCCTTGCGGAAGGCTACAATGAGCAGTTCTTC.

This clone was seen at least ten times. Other DNA sequences within the sample encode an identical CDR3. The V and J genes are TRBV7-2 and TRBJ1-3, with 9 bases fitting TRBD1. Per germline, CDR1 SGHTA and CDR2 FQGNSA. The junction had 3 bases not matched to a gene; V was cut back by 2 bases and J by 4 bases. The CDR3 sequence is 15 residues long. Written as DNA, the CDR3 is TGTGCCAGCAGCTTAAGGACAGGGGAAGGAAACACCATATATTTT. As protein: CASSLRTGEGNTIYF.

This clone was recorded at least ten times. The rearrangement links TRBV6-1 to TRBJ1-5; 9 positions match TRBD1. From germline, CDR1 is MNHNS and CDR2 SASEGT. J was trimmed by 1 base and V by 6 bases; bases with no gene match: 4. The CDR3 has 15 amino acids. CDR3: CASSGQGISNQPQHF. For the CDR3, the DNA is TGTGCCAGCAGCGGACAGGGGATAAGCAATCAGCCCCAGCATTTT.